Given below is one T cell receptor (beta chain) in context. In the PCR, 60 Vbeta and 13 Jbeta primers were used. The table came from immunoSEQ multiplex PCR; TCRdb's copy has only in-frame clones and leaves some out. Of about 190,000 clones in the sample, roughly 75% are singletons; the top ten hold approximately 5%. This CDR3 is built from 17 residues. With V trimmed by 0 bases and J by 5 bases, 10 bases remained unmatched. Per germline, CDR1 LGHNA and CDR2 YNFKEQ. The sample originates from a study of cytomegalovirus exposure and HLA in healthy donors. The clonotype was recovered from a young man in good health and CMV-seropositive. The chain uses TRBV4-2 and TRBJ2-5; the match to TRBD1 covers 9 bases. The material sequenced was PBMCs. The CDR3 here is CASSQETWDRVLETQYF. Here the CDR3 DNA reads TGTGCCAGCAGCCAAGAGACTTGGGACAGGGTGTTGGAGACCCAGTACTTC.